The T cell receptor beta chain under discussion was sequenced for a study of control samples from healthy donors and cancer patients. The protocol was immunoSEQ multiplex PCR, while the TCRdb copy is restricted to in-frame clones and leaves out a portion. The sample includes tens of thousands of clones, nearly 90% of them seen just once. V lost 0 bases and J 4 bases, leaving 11 bases between the germline ends. Looked up from germline, CDR1 is LGHNA and CDR2 is YNFKEQ. The CDR3 runs to 15 residues. The rearrangement joins TRBV4-2 to TRBJ2-3; D unresolved. The source is a middle-aged man in good health. The sample consisted of blood. CDR3 nucleotides: TGTGCCAGCAGCCAAGATCTAGGGAACGCAGATACGCAGTATTTT. Translation: CASSQDLGNADTQYF.